The 20 T cell receptor beta chains below all came from one sample that was sequenced in a study of T-cell reconstitution after alpha-beta-depleted transplantation in children. The TCRbeta library was prepared with unique molecular identifiers. One entry per CDR3 protein results from TCRdb running MiXCR on the PCR reads. The sample includes fewer than 130,000 distinct CDR3 sequences, 10% of them seen just once. This material consisted of PBMCs from the stem cell graft donor, taken from the stem cell graft. Receptor source: a human donor who donated a stem cell graft to a child with acute lymphoblastic leukemia.

This clonotype showed up many times. The chain is built from TRBV20-1 and TRBJ2-1, with 12 bases identical to TRBD2. The CDR3 spans 15 residues. V was pared by 5 bases and J by 6 bases, with 8 bases of the junction left unmatched. Germline assignment: CDR1 DFQATT and CDR2 SNEGSKA (reference sequence). CDR3 region: CSALRLAGALNEQFF. The CDR3 DNA sequence: TGCAGTGCTCTTAGACTAGCGGGAGCCCTCAATGAGCAGTTCTTC.

The chain links TRBV18 to TRBJ2-5, with 7 positions matching TRBD2. After removal of 5 bases from V and 5 bases from J, the junction contained 14 bases not matched to a gene. Germline CDR1 is KGHSH and CDR2 is LQKENI. This CDR3 has 16 amino acids. CDR3 nucleotides: TGTGCCAGCTCATCCTTCTCCCAGGGAGGGGAGGAGACCCAGTACTTC. This encodes CASSSFSQGGEETQYF. Variable domain in full (rest from reference TRBV18 and TRBJ2-5): NAGVMQNPRHLVRRRGQEARLRCSPMKGHSHVYWYRQLPEEGLKFMVYLQKENIIDESGMPKERFSAEFPKEGPSILRIQQVVRGDSAAYFCASSSFSQGGEETQYFGPGTRLLVL.

This clonotype was seen at least ten times. V gene TRBV7-6 combines with J gene TRBJ2-5; 11 nucleotides line up with TRBD2. Germline-derived CDR1 and CDR2 are SGHVS and FNYEAQ. This CDR3 comprises 14 residues. Trimming cost V 2 bases and J 5 bases; bases outside gene matches: 1. The chain's CDR3 is CASSLPSGRETQYF. Written as DNA, the CDR3 is TGTGCCAGCAGCTTACCTAGCGGGAGGGAGACCCAGTACTTC.

This clonotype was picked up many times. V gene TRBV20-1 combines with J gene TRBJ1-3; D might be TRBD1 (5 bases). The CDR3 runs 15 residues. Germline V lookup: CDR1 DFQATT, CDR2 SNEGSKA (reference sequence). Trimming cost V 0 bases and J 0 bases, with 9 bases left between them. CDR3 nucleotides: TGCAGTGCTAGAGATACCGGGGGCTCTGGAAACACCATATATTTT. This encodes CSARDTGGSGNTIYF.

This clonotype was counted ten times or more. The chain couples TRBV4-1 to TRBJ2-5; 7 bases are a match to TRBD2. Germline V gene lookup returns CDR1 MGHRA and CDR2 YSYEKL. The CDR3 covers 16 residues. With V trimmed by 1 base and J by 1 base, 6 bases remained unmatched. The CDR3 DNA reads TGCGCCAGCAGCCAAGGAAGCGGGGTCCTCCAAGAGACCCAGTACTTC. This codes for CASSQGSGVLQETQYF.

This clonotype was recorded many times. The chain employs TRBV6-2 or TRBV6-3 and TRBJ2-1; D not certain. The CDR3 is made up of 15 amino acids. The germline V gene encodes CDR1 MNHEY and CDR2 SVGEGT. V dropped 2 bases and J dropped 4 bases, with 12 bases sitting between them. The CDR3 bases are TGTGCCAGCAGTTACAGGCCTCAAGGGTACAATGAGCAGTTCTTC. Translation gives CASSYRPQGYNEQFF.

The chain is built from TRBV30 and TRBJ2-7, with D possibly TRBD2 on 5 matching bases. The V end was cut by 2 bases, the J end by 2 bases, with 10 bases between. The CDR3 runs 13 residues. Germline V gene sequence: CDR1 GTSNPN, CDR2 SVGIG (reference sequence). CDR3 sequence (DNA): TGTGCCTGGAGTCCCGGACTGACCTACGAGCAGTACTTC. Its protein product is CAWSPGLTYEQYF. Filled out from reference TRBV30 and TRBJ2-7, the complete variable domain reads SQTIHQWPATLVQPVGSPLSLECTVEGTSNPNLYWYRQAAGRGLQLLFYSVGIGQISSEVPQNLSASRPQDRQFILSSKKLLLSDSGFYLCAWSPGLTYEQYFGPGTRLTVT.

This sequence joins TRBV19 and TRBJ2-5, with a possible D match to TRBD1 (6 bases). Germline CDR1 LNHDA, CDR2 SQIVND (reference sequence). V lost 5 bases and J lost 2, with 9 bases in between. The CDR3 consists of 13 residues. For the CDR3, the DNA is TGTGCCAGTAGTGCCAGGGGTCAAGAGACCCAGTACTTC. It encodes CASSARGQETQYF.

This clonotype was seen ten or more times. The chain joins TRBV29-1 to TRBJ2-7; D perhaps matches TRBD1 (5 bases). V gave up 4 bases and J gave up 2 bases, with 9 bases separating them. This CDR3 contains 12 residues. CDR1 is SQVTM and CDR2 is ANQGSEA in the germline V gene. CDR3: CSVAQVTYEQYF. CDR3 DNA sequence: TGCAGCGTTGCACAGGTGACCTACGAGCAGTACTTC.

This clonotype came up many times. V and J are TRBV7-3 and TRBJ2-5; either TRBD1 or TRBD2 may fit D (5 bases each). Looked up from germline, CDR1 is SGHTA and CDR2 is FQGTGA. CDR3 size: 13 residues. Trimming shortened V by 6 bases and J by 4 bases, and 12 bases separated the two germline ends. The CDR3 region is CASSRARGETQYF. CDR3 sequence (DNA): TGTGCCAGCAGTCGTGCGAGGGGAGAGACCCAGTACTTC.

This clonotype was recorded many times. V and J are TRBV5-1 and TRBJ2-3, with D perhaps matching TRBD2 (6 bases). Germline assignment: CDR1 SGHRS and CDR2 YFSETQ. V lost 0 bases and J 5 bases, leaving 10 bases between the germline ends. The CDR3 has 14 residues. The CDR3, as DNA: TGCGCCAGCAGCTTGGGCGGGGTGGAAGATACGCAGTATTTT. Translation gives CASSLGGVEDTQYF.

In its sample, this clonotype was seen many times. The J gene is TRBJ1-1, the V gene TRBV4-1, with D unresolved. Germline CDR1 is MGHRA and CDR2 is YSYEKL. The CDR3 has 13 amino acids. The V end was cut by 3 bases, the J end by 0 bases, with 5 bases between. CDR3: CASSHPLNTEAFF. The CDR3 nucleotides read TGCGCCAGCAGCCATCCACTGAACACTGAAGCTTTCTTT.

This rearrangement joins TRBV4-3 to TRBJ1-3; D is unresolved. V was trimmed by 0 bases and J by 4 bases, leaving 16 bases between them. The V gene's germline CDR1 is LGHNA and CDR2 YSLEER. There are 17 residues in the CDR3. The CDR3 loop is CASSQEISGGIGNTIYF. Written as DNA, the CDR3 is TGCGCCAGCAGCCAAGAGATCTCGGGAGGGATAGGAAACACCATATATTTT.

This clonotype was seen ten or more times. The chain employs TRBV15 and TRBJ1-3; TRBD1 might be the D (6 bases). Germline loops: CDR1 LNHNV, CDR2 YYDKDF (reference sequence). This CDR3 is 17 amino acids long. Trimming took 0 bases from V and 2 from J, leaving 14 bases between them. The CDR3 DNA follows: TGTGCCACCAGCAGAGAACAGGGCATGTTCGCTGGAAACACCATATATTTT. This translates into CATSREQGMFAGNTIYF. Based on the CDR3 plus reference TRBV15 and TRBJ1-3, the full variable domain is DAMVIQNPRYQVTQFGKPVTLSCSQTLNHNVMYWYQQKSSQAPKLLFHYYDKDFNNEADTPDNFQSRRPNTSFCFLDIRSPGLGDTAMYLCATSREQGMFAGNTIYFGEGSWLTVV.

This clonotype was counted many times. V and J are TRBV7-2 and TRBJ1-5; D may be TRBD1 (6 bases). Germline V lookup: CDR1 SGHTA, CDR2 FQGNSA. The CDR3 is made up of 15 amino acids. Trimming shortened V by 6 bases and J by 3 bases, and 15 bases separated the two germline ends. The CDR3 sequence: CASSRTGSVNQPQHF. The CDR3, as DNA: TGTGCCAGCAGTCGAACAGGGTCTGTCAATCAGCCCCAGCATTTT.

The sample holds a few counts of this clonotype. V gene TRBV3-1 combines with J gene TRBJ2-3; 12 positions match TRBD2. The CDR3 totals 18 residues. The germline CDR1 and CDR2 sequences are LGHDT and YNNKEL (reference sequence). V dropped 11 bases and J dropped 4; count of bases not matched to a gene: 19. CDR3 nucleotides: TGTGCCTCCTGCCTCAATCCCCCTCTAGCGGGAGGGCCAGATACGCAGTATTTT. Residues: CASCLNPPLAGGPDTQYF.

In its sample, this clonotype was seen many times. CDR3 in amino acids: CASSGGLTGNEQFF. In nucleotides, the CDR3 is TGTGCCAGCAGCGGGGGACTAACCGGAAATGAGCAGTTCTTC. The chain links TRBV7-2 to TRBJ2-1, with 7 bases matching TRBD2. The CDR3 runs 14 residues. The germline V gene encodes CDR1 SGHTA and CDR2 FQGNSA. The V segment lost 5 bases and the J segment 7 bases; nucleotides outside the gene matches: 8. The variable domain in full, completed from reference TRBV7-2 and TRBJ2-1, reads GAGVSQSPSNKVTEKGKDVELRCDPISGHTALYWYRQSLGQGLEFLIYFQGNSAPDKSGLPSDRFSAERTGGSVSTLTIQRTQQEDSAVYLCASSGGLTGNEQFFGPGTRLTVL.

This clonotype was counted at least ten times. V is TRBV9 and J is TRBJ2-7; no firm D call. The germline V gene encodes CDR1 SGDLS and CDR2 YYNGEE. V gave up 0 bases and J gave up 2 bases, with 12 bases separating them. The CDR3 has 15 amino acids. CDR3 loop: CASSVDLSPTYEQYF. CDR3 DNA sequence: TGTGCCAGCAGCGTAGACTTGAGCCCAACCTACGAGCAGTACTTC.

This clonotype was recorded at least ten times. The chain employs TRBV20-1 and TRBJ1-1, with a weak D call TRBD1 (5 bases). Germline CDR1 DFQATT, CDR2 SNEGSKA (reference sequence). CDR3 size: 14 residues. Between the trimmed V and J ends, which lost 6 bases and 0 bases, there was a span of 14 bases. CDR3 region: CSARTLVMNTEAFF. In DNA form, the CDR3 reads TGCAGTGCCCGGACATTGGTCATGAACACTGAAGCTTTCTTT.

This clonotype occurred many times. Sequence at one end of the junction differs from germline and may be a read error. This chain uses TRBV12-3 or TRBV12-4 with TRBJ2-2, with TRBD1 identical over 8 bases. The CDR3 is 15 amino acids. The CDR3 is CASSPRQGNAGELFF. The CDR3 DNA sequence: TGTGCCAGCAGTCCCCGACAGGGGAACGCCGGGGAGCTGTTTTTT.